The next 27 T cell receptor beta chains were all read from a single sample in a study of blood T cells in healthy people across ages. A second PCR of 7 to 11 cycles used a sample-barcoded 5' primer and a J-beta primer mix. TCRdb passed the 5' RACE reads through MiXCR, listing each CDR3 protein once. The repertoire holds 750,000 to 950,000 distinct CDR3 sequences, roughly 24% seen once, with about 3% in the top ten. A further study also used this sample, focusing on T cells of mothers and their children.

Sequenced sample: blood. The origin of the receptors is a boy younger than 18 in good health.

The rearrangement links TRBV6-5 to TRBJ2-5; TRBD2 matches at 9 bases. The DNA matches TRBJ2-1 better at its end, which makes the J call doubtful. The germline CDR1 and CDR2 sequences are MNHEY and SVGAGI. The CDR3 spans 15 residues. CDR3 sequence: CASSYGTSRGDEQFF. The CDR3 DNA follows: TGTGCCAGCAGTTACGGGACTAGCCGGGGGGATGAGCAGTTCTTC.

The chain uses TRBV2 and TRBJ2-5; D may match TRBD1 or TRBD2 (6 bases each). Germline-derived CDR1 and CDR2 are SNHLY and FYNNEI. This CDR3 has 14 residues. V was pared by 7 bases and J by 2 bases, with 14 bases between. The CDR3 DNA is TGTGCCAGCATGGGGGGCTCCCTTCAAGAGACCCAGTACTTC. The encoded protein is CASMGGSLQETQYF.

This chain joins TRBV20-1 and TRBJ1-6, with D unresolved. The CDR3 extends over 13 amino acids. Trimming removed 5 bases at V and 7 bases at J, with 12 bases between. Germline assignment: CDR1 DFQATT and CDR2 SNEGSKA (reference sequence). CDR3 loop: CSAPAVDNSPLHF. In DNA form, the CDR3 reads TGCAGTGCTCCAGCGGTTGACAATTCACCCCTCCACTTT.

The J gene is TRBJ1-4, the V gene TRBV2; 7 bases map to TRBD1. V dropped 8 bases and J dropped 1; count of bases not matched to a gene: 1. This CDR3 is 13 amino acids long. The germline V gene encodes CDR1 SNHLY and CDR2 FYNNEI. The CDR3 nucleotides read TGTGCCAGCCGACAGGGAACTAATGAAAAACTGTTTTTT. The encoded protein is CASRQGTNEKLFF.

This clonotype was counted between two and nine times. CDR3 sequence reads: CASSEFIRREETQYF. CDR3 nucleotides: TGTGCCAGCAGTGAATTTATCAGGAGGGAGGAGACCCAGTACTTC. The gene calls are TRBV6-1 and TRBJ2-5; D might be TRBD2 (6 bases). The germline CDR1 and CDR2 sequences are MNHNS and SASEGT. Deletions cut 2 bases from V and 5 bases from J, with 15 bases between. The CDR3 totals 15 residues.

The CDR3 coding sequence is TGTGCTAGTGGAAAACTCCTGGACGGGGGACGGTCCGGAAACACCATATATTTT. It encodes CASGKLLDGGRSGNTIYF. The chain joins TRBV12-5 to TRBJ1-3, with D perhaps matching TRBD1 (5 bases). Germline V gives CDR1 LGHNT, CDR2 FRNRAP. The CDR3 sequence is 18 residues long. The V gene lost 6 bases and the J gene lost 4 bases, with 25 bases spanning the gap.

This clonotype has more than one count but fewer than ten. The chain has TRBV5-1 and TRBJ2-5; TRBD2 might be the D (5 bases). Deletions cut 0 bases from V and 0 bases from J, with 12 bases between. The CDR3 consists of 16 residues. Germline-derived CDR1 and CDR2 are SGHRS and YFSETQ. The CDR3 loop reads CASSLAGKNHQETQYF. The CDR3 coding sequence is TGCGCCAGCAGCTTGGCGGGGAAGAATCACCAAGAGACCCAGTACTTC.

This clonotype was counted only a few times. The J gene is TRBJ1-2, the V gene TRBV7-2, with no clear D. Germline values: CDR1 SGHTA, CDR2 FQGNSA. The germline V and J ends were trimmed by 1 base and 4 bases, with 19 bases remaining between them. The CDR3 extends over 17 amino acids. The CDR3 spells CASSLGATRRIVYGYTF. CDR3 coding DNA: TGTGCCAGCAGCTTAGGAGCGACTAGGAGGATAGTCTATGGCTACACCTTC.

This clonotype was picked up a small number of times. The V call is TRBV29-1, the J call TRBJ2-5; the D gene is possibly TRBD1 (6 bases). CDR1 is SQVTM and CDR2 is ANQGSEA in the germline V gene. V lost 5 bases and J lost 5, with 9 bases in between. The CDR3 contains 11 residues. CDR3 in amino acids: CSVPRGETQYF. The DNA of the CDR3 is TGCAGCGTTCCCAGGGGCGAGACCCAGTACTTC.

The J gene is TRBJ2-3, the V gene TRBV5-1; perhaps TRBD2 as D (5 bases). V gave up 0 bases and J gave up 4 bases, with 18 bases separating them. Germline CDR1 and CDR2: SGHRS and YFSETQ. CDR3 length: 17 residues. DNA for the CDR3: TGCGCCAGCAGCTTGGTAGGCAGCCAGGTGGGAGCAGATACGCAGTATTTT. This gives the protein CASSLVGSQVGADTQYF.

In this sample, this clonotype turned up a few times. This chain links TRBV9 with TRBJ1-1; TRBD1 might be the D (5 bases). There are 17 residues in the CDR3. V lost 9 bases and J 0 bases, leaving 24 bases between the germline ends. Germline values: CDR1 SGDLS, CDR2 YYNGEE. DNA of the CDR3: TGTGCCACGCCAGGGAAACCCCCTTTGTTCATGAACACTGAAGCTTTCTTT. Translated: CATPGKPPLFMNTEAFF.

The genes are TRBV7-2 and TRBJ2-5, with D possibly called TRBD1 or TRBD2 (5 bases each). This CDR3 region has 14 residues. Germline CDR1 and CDR2: SGHTA and FQGNSA. The V end was cut by 5 bases, the J end by 3 bases, with 13 bases between. The CDR3 DNA is TGTGCCAGCAGCCGCCAGAGGGGAAAAGAGACCCAGTACTTC. Translating gives CASSRQRGKETQYF.

The chain links TRBV12-5 to TRBJ2-5, with D possibly called TRBD1 or TRBD2 (5 bases each). Gene TRBJ2-7 matches the end of the DNA better, so the J call may be wrong. The CDR3 totals 12 residues. Germline V gene lookup returns CDR1 LGHNT and CDR2 FRNRAP. The CDR3 reads CASGRDVGEQYF. The CDR3 DNA reads as TGTGCTAGTGGACGGGACGTCGGCGAGCAGTACTTC.

The chain uses TRBV7-3 and TRBJ2-1; D is uncertain. CDR1 is SGHTA and CDR2 is FQGTGA in the germline V gene. V was cut by 5 bases and J by 1 base, with 9 bases left in between. The CDR3 has 14 amino acids. The CDR3 nucleotides are TGTGCCAGCAGCCAAGCGAGGTCCTACAATGAGCAGTTCTTC. As protein: CASSQARSYNEQFF.

This clonotype was counted a few times. This sequence joins TRBV19 and TRBJ1-2; D remains ambiguous. Germline V gene lookup returns CDR1 LNHDA and CDR2 SQIVND (reference sequence). V shed 5 bases and J shed 2 bases, with 18 bases lying between them. The CDR3 is made up of 16 amino acids. The CDR3 DNA reads as TGTGCCAGTAGTTTACCGGACGGATTCAGGAACTATGGCTACACCTTC. Translated: CASSLPDGFRNYGYTF. Drawing the rest from reference TRBV19 and TRBJ1-2, the complete variable domain is DGGITQSPKYLFRKEGQNVTLSCEQNLNHDAMYWYRQDPGQGLRLIYYSQIVNDFQKGDIAEGYSVSREKKESFPLTVTSAQKNPTAFYLCASSLPDGFRNYGYTFGSGTRLTVV.

The chain combines TRBV20-1 with TRBJ2-3, with TRBD1 identical over 11 bases. Germline lookup yields CDR1 DFQATT and CDR2 SNEGSKA (reference sequence). The V and J ends lost 3 bases and 6 bases, in that order; junction bases with no gene match: 5. The CDR3 totals 14 residues. This chain's CDR3 is CSARDRGPLDTQYF. CDR3 in DNA: TGCAGTGCTAGGGACAGGGGGCCGCTGGATACGCAGTATTTT.

This rearrangement joins TRBV7-9 to TRBJ2-1; D possibly uses TRBD1 or TRBD2 (5 bases each). The germline V and J ends were trimmed by 5 bases and 7 bases, with 15 bases remaining between them. Germline V gene sequence: CDR1 SEHNR, CDR2 FQNEAQ (reference sequence). CDR3 length: 14 residues. In DNA, the CDR3 is TGTGCCAGCAGCAGGGACGGCCTCGTTAATGAGCAGTTCTTC. Protein: CASSRDGLVNEQFF.

This clonotype was seen only a few times. The chain carries TRBV6-1 and TRBJ1-6; TRBD1 matches at 9 bases. CDR1 and CDR2 from the germline V gene are MNHNS and SASEGT. CDR3 length: 15 amino acids. With 6 bases clipped from V and 10 bases from J, the junction kept 10 bases outside the gene matches. The CDR3 sequence is CASRRGQGWSSPLHF. The CDR3 DNA follows: TGTGCCAGCAGAAGGGGACAGGGATGGTCCTCACCCCTCCACTTT.

Only a few counts were recorded for this clonotype. The chain recombines TRBV6-5 with TRBJ1-5; TRBD1 might be the D (5 bases). Germline V gene sequence: CDR1 MNHEY, CDR2 SVGAGI. Trimming left V 6 bases short and J 9 bases short, with 18 bases between. The CDR3 consists of 14 residues. DNA for the CDR3: TGTGCCAGCAGCATGGGGGACCGCCGGGGGCCCCAGCATTTT. This gives the protein CASSMGDRRGPQHF.

This clonotype occurred a few times. The junction departs from the called germline gene at one end, perhaps through a read error. V is TRBV5-1 and J is TRBJ2-3; 7 positions agree with TRBD2. The length of the CDR3 is 16 residues. Germline-derived CDR1 and CDR2 are SGHRS and YFSETQ. This chain's CDR3 is CASSFRPTGGTDAQYF. The DNA for the CDR3 is TGCGCCAGCAGCTTTCGCCCGACGGGAGGCACAGATGCGCAGTATTTT.

This clonotype occurred a few times. This rearrangement joins TRBV20-1 to TRBJ1-2, with no clear D. The CDR3 has 13 amino acids. Trimming removed 5 bases at V and 0 bases at J, with 10 bases between. Germline values: CDR1 DFQATT, CDR2 SNEGSKA (reference sequence). For the CDR3, the DNA is TGCAGTGCTGCTCCCAGTGCTAACTATGGCTACACCTTC. It specifies CSAAPSANYGYTF.

Ten or more counts support this clonotype. The chain recombines TRBV7-9 with TRBJ2-1; TRBD1 agrees at 12 bases. The germline gives CDR1 SEHNR, CDR2 FQNEAQ (reference sequence). The CDR3 consists of 12 residues. V was pared by 8 bases and J by 8 bases, with 1 base of the junction left unmatched. The CDR3 region has the DNA TGTGCCAGCGGGACAGGGGGCGATGAGCAGTTCTTC. This codes for CASGTGGDEQFF.

The rearrangement joins TRBV20-1 to TRBJ2-7; no reliable D call. This CDR3 has 14 residues. Germline lookup yields CDR1 DFQATT and CDR2 SNEGSKA (reference sequence). V gave up 0 bases and J gave up 0 bases, with 9 bases separating them. The CDR3 bases are TGCAGTGCTAGAGAAGGGCCCAGCTCCTACGAGCAGTACTTC. It is translated as CSAREGPSSYEQYF.

The genes are TRBV5-1 and TRBJ2-5, with 10 bases aligning to TRBD2. This CDR3 region has 16 residues. Trimming took 3 bases from V and 1 from J; bases not matched to a gene: 6. From germline, CDR1 is SGHRS and CDR2 YFSETQ. CDR3 sequence: CASSSLAGVSQETQYF. The DNA for the CDR3 is TGCGCCAGCAGCTCTCTAGCGGGGGTGAGCCAAGAGACCCAGTACTTC. The whole variable domain, filled in from reference TRBV5-1 and TRBJ2-5, reads KAGVTQTPRYLIKTRGQQVTLSCSPISGHRSVSWYQQTPGQGLQFLFEYFSETQRNKGNFPGRFSGRQFSNSRSEMNVSTLELGDSALYLCASSSLAGVSQETQYFGPGTRLLVL.

This clonotype was counted ten times or more. The V gene is TRBV6-5, the J gene TRBJ2-5; 12 bases are a match to TRBD2. CDR1 MNHEY and CDR2 SVGAGI come from the germline V gene. The CDR3 totals 15 residues. Unmatched junction bases numbered 9, after V lost 6 bases and J lost 7 bases. CDR3 sequence: CASRSTSGGSGTQYF. CDR3 in DNA: TGTGCCAGCAGATCGACTAGCGGGGGTTCTGGGACCCAGTACTTC.

This clonotype was detected a few times. The chain couples TRBV2 to TRBJ2-2; a weak D match, TRBD2 (5 bases). The germline V gene encodes CDR1 SNHLY and CDR2 FYNNEI. V was shortened by 9 bases and J by 5 bases, with 13 bases between the two germline ends. This CDR3 comprises 13 residues. The CDR3 here is CASHRGYTGELFF. The CDR3 DNA reads as TGTGCCAGTCACCGAGGGTATACCGGGGAGCTGTTTTTT.

The chain combines TRBV3-1 with TRBJ2-3; the match to TRBD2 covers 7 bases. There are 14 residues in the CDR3. Germline V gives CDR1 LGHDT, CDR2 YNNKEL (reference sequence). Losses at the gene ends were 3 bases for V and 12 bases for J; bases not matched to a gene: 12. CDR3 protein: CASSQGPRSGDQYF. The CDR3 bases are TGTGCCAGCAGCCAGGGCCCCAGGAGCGGGGACCAGTATTTT.